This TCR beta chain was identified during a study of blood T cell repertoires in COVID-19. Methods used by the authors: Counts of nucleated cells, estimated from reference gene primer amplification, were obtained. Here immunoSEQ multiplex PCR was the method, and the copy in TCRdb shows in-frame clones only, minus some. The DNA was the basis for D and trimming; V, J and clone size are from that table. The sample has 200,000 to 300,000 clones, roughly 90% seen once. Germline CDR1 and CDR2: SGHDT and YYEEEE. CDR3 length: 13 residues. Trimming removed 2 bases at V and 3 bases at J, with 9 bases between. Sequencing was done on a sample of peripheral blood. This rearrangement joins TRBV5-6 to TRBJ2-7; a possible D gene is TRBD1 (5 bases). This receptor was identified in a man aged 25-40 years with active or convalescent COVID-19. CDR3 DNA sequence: TGTGCCAGCAGCTTCGCAGGGAACTACGAGCAGTACTTC. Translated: CASSFAGNYEQYF.